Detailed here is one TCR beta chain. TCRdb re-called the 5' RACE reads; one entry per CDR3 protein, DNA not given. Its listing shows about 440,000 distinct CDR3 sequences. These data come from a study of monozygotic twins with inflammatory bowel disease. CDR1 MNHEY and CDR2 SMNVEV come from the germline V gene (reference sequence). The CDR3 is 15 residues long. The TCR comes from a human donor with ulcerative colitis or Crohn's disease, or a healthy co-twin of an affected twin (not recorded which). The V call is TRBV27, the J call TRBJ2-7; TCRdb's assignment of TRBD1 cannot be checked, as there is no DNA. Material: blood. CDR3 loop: CASSPLGRRPSEQYF.